This TCR beta chain was identified during a study of vaccination and CD4 T cells after COVID-19. As for the study in general: The authors used overlapping spike peptides from SARS-CoV-2, HCoV-NL63, HCoV-OC43 and HCoV-229E to stimulate cells.

The length of the CDR3 is 14 residues. Looked up from germline, CDR1 is SNHLY and CDR2 is FYNNEI. V lost 9 bases, J lost 4 bases, and 19 bases lay in between. The treatment here: roughly nine-day PBMC culture with coronavirus spike peptide pools or control peptides (ViraFEST assay). On this clonotype itself: The antigen is unknown.

General study findings and limits: For SARS-CoV-2-reactive clonotypes, the median went from approximately 21 to 38, a nonsignificant increase.

An Oncomine TCR Beta short-read assay was used to sequence the DNA from cultured CD4+ T cells. TCRdb passed the PCR reads through MiXCR, listing each CDR3 protein once. Of over 15,000 distinct CDR3 sequences in the sample, about 56% are singletons; the top ten hold 20%. V is TRBV2 and J is TRBJ2-7; D may be TRBD1 or TRBD2 (6 bases each). The sequencing here drew on CD4+ T cells from blood, cultured in vitro, taken before SARS-CoV-2 vaccination. This clonotype was obtained from a human donor who had recovered from COVID-19. The DNA for the CDR3 is TGTGCCAGTAGGAGGGGAGGCAGGGGTTACGAGCAGTACTTC. Amino acid sequence: CASRRGGRGYEQYF.